The 11 T cell receptor beta chains below were found in one sample sequenced in a study of blood T cell repertoires in COVID-19. Assay used: immunoSEQ multiplex PCR; TCRdb lists only in-frame clones, some missing. Of about 370,000 clones detected, approximately 87% appear once; the ten largest clones hold 8% to 13%. The specimen was peripheral blood. These receptors all stem from a woman in her 30s with COVID-19, enrolled during active disease.

The chain has TRBV11-2 and TRBJ2-7, with 7 bases matching TRBD2. Germline loops: CDR1 SGHAT, CDR2 FQNNGV. The CDR3 covers 14 residues. V shed 7 bases and J 2 bases; nucleotides not matched to a gene: 8. In DNA form, the CDR3 reads TGTGCCAGCACCCTGGAAGGGAGGGCCTACGAGCAGTACTTC. Protein sequence: CASTLEGRAYEQYF. Together with reference TRBV11-2 and TRBJ2-7, the CDR3 gives the full variable domain: EAGVAQSPRYKIIEKRQSVAFWCNPISGHATLYWYQQILGQGPKLLIQFQNNGVVDDSQLPKDRFSAERLKGVDSTLKIQPAKLEDSAVYLCASTLEGRAYEQYFGPGTRLTVT.

This rearrangement joins TRBV10-3 to TRBJ2-3; 8 bases align to TRBD1. The V and J ends lost 3 bases and 2 bases, in that order; junction bases with no gene match: 4. From germline, CDR1 is ENHRY and CDR2 SYGVKD. CDR3 length: 15 residues. The CDR3 loop reads CAISEGQGATDTQYF. Here the CDR3 DNA reads TGTGCCATCAGTGAAGGACAGGGTGCCACAGATACGCAGTATTTT.

The V and J genes are TRBV6-4 and TRBJ2-3; weak D call: TRBD2 (6 bases). This CDR3 is 13 amino acids long. From germline, CDR1 is MRHNA and CDR2 SNTAGT. Trimming removed 5 bases at V and 3 bases at J, with 9 bases between. CDR3 nucleotide sequence: TGTGCCAGCAGTACCGGGACTACAGATACGCAGTATTTT. Protein sequence: CASSTGTTDTQYF.

The rearrangement joins TRBV6-5 to TRBJ2-1, with 7 bases lining up with TRBD2. The CDR3 has 15 amino acids. Germline V gene lookup returns CDR1 MNHEY and CDR2 SVGAGI. J lost 4 bases, V lost 5 bases, and 8 bases had no gene match. CDR3: CASSPTPGGYNEQFF. Here the CDR3 DNA reads TGTGCCAGCAGTCCTACCCCCGGGGGGTACAATGAGCAGTTCTTC.

The rearrangement joins TRBV6-1 to TRBJ2-3; D unclear. Germline V CDR1 and CDR2: MNHNS, SASEGT. V lost 2 bases and J 1 base, leaving 10 bases between the germline ends. The CDR3 runs 15 residues. The CDR3 DNA is TGTGCCAGCAGTGAATTGATACTTCGCACAGATACGCAGTATTTT. Its protein is CASSELILRTDTQYF.

The rearrangement uses TRBV28 and TRBJ2-1, with 10 nucleotides matching TRBD2. CDR1 and CDR2 (germline): MDHEN, SYDVKM. V gave up 5 bases and J gave up 9 bases; unmatched junction bases: 7. The CDR3 is 14 residues long. This CDR3 reads CASSTGLATSEQFF. The CDR3 region has the DNA TGTGCCAGCAGTACGGGACTAGCGACGTCTGAGCAGTTCTTC. The variable domain in full, with the rest retrieved from reference TRBV28 and TRBJ2-1, is DVKVTQSSRYLVKRTGEKVFLECVQDMDHENMFWYRQDPGLGLRLIYFSYDVKMKEKGDIPEGYSVSREKKERFSLILESASTNQTSMYLCASSTGLATSEQFFGPGTRLTVL.

Note on this clone: Other DNA sequences within the sample encode an identical CDR3. V and J are TRBV7-2 and TRBJ2-7; a possible D gene is TRBD1 (6 bases). Germline V gives CDR1 SGHTA, CDR2 FQGNSA. Between the trimmed V and J ends, which lost 3 bases and 4 bases, there was a span of 10 bases. This CDR3 region has 13 residues. The CDR3 loop is CASSFGQTYEQYF. For the CDR3, the DNA is TGTGCCAGCAGCTTCGGACAGACTTACGAGCAGTACTTC.

The chain employs TRBV5-1 and TRBJ2-1; 15 positions agree with TRBD2. The junction had 5 bases not matched to a gene; V was cut back by 2 bases and J by 8 bases. Germline V CDR1 and CDR2: SGHRS, YFSETQ. The CDR3 covers 16 residues. CDR3 loop: CASSFRTSGRAYEQFF. CDR3 nucleotides: TGCGCCAGCAGCTTTAGGACTAGCGGGAGGGCCTATGAGCAGTTCTTC.

As DNA, the CDR3 is TGTGCCAGCAGCATATCCCGGGACAGGGGAAATGAGCAGTTCTTC. It translates to CASSISRDRGNEQFF. V and J are TRBV7-3 and TRBJ2-1; TRBD1 matches 10 bases. V was clipped by 5 bases and J by 7 bases; unmatched bases: 8. CDR3 length: 15 amino acids. Germline CDR1 SGHTA, CDR2 FQGTGA.

This chain uses TRBV6-5 with TRBJ2-7, with a tentative D call TRBD2 (6 bases). The CDR3 has 16 amino acids. The V gene's germline CDR1 is MNHEY and CDR2 SVGAGI. Trimming stripped 0 bases from V and 4 bases from J, with 16 bases between. The CDR3 bases are TGTGCCAGCAGTTACTCGGTGAACGGAGGGGAGTACGAGCAGTACTTC. Protein product: CASSYSVNGGEYEQYF.

The V gene is TRBV6-5, the J gene TRBJ2-2; weak D call: TRBD2 (5 bases). V shed 5 bases and J shed 4 bases, with 11 bases lying between them. The CDR3 contains 14 residues. Germline assignment: CDR1 MNHEY and CDR2 SVGAGI. The CDR3 region has the DNA TGTGCCAGCAGTCGTAGCGTGAGCACCGGGGAGCTGTTTTTT. It codes for CASSRSVSTGELFF.